A single TCR beta chain is shown here with its context. This sample stems from a study of blood T cell repertoires in COVID-19. Background on the study: PBMCs, B-cell-depleted T cells, or T cells were the source of the cDNA or gDNA that made up the material.

Germline CDR1 reads MDHEN; CDR2 reads SYDVKM. Between the trimmed V and J ends, which lost 6 bases and 3 bases, there was a span of 18 bases. The CDR3 spans 16 residues. As handled by the study authors: Reference gene primer amplification gave estimated nucleated cell counts. Produced via immunoSEQ multiplex PCR; TCRdb's table is partial and in-frame only. The DNA gave D and trimming, while V, J and clone size come from that table. The table has tens of thousands of clones, roughly 84% seen once. The sequencing sample was made of peripheral blood. This TCR was recovered from a man between 50 and 59 years old with acute or convalescent COVID-19. This sequence joins TRBV28 and TRBJ1-5; the D gene is possibly TRBD1 (6 bases). CDR3 protein: CASRALGQLFNQPQHF. The CDR3 DNA reads as TGTGCCAGCAGAGCCCTCGGACAGCTATTCAATCAGCCCCAGCATTTT.